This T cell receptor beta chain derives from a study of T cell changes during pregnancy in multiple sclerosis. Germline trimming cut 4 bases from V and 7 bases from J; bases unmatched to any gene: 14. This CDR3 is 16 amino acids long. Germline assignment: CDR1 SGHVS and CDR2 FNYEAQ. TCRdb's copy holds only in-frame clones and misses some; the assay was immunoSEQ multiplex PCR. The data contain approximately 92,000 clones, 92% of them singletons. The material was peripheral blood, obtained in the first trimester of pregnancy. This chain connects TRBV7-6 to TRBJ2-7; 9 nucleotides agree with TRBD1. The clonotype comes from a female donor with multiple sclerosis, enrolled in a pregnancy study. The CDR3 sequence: CASSSTPGQGAWEQYF. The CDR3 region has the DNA TGTGCCAGCAGCTCAACACCGGGACAGGGCGCGTGGGAGCAGTACTTC. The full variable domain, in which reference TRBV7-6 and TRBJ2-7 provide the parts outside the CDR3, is GAGVSQSPRYKVTKRGQDVALRCDPISGHVSLYWYRQALGQGPEFLTYFNYEAQQDKSGLPNDRFSAERPEGSISTLTIQRTEQRDSAMYRCASSSTPGQGAWEQYFGPGTRLTVT.